The clone carrying this TCR beta chain was seen many times. Its target is not known. Trimming removed 11 bases from V and 2 bases from J, with 15 bases in between. The CDR3 is made up of 13 amino acids. Germline CDR1 is MNHNS and CDR2 is SASEGT. This sample was taken from a study of tumor and adjacent non-tumor tissue in lung cancer. Study background: The patients, around 11 men and 5 women, were about 31 to 76 with stage I to III disease. Each sample yielded 4 million to 4.5 million productive TCRbeta reads on average.

This sample's RNA came from whole unsorted tissue. The normal lung tissue was taken more than 3 cm from the tumor edge. Points from the study as a whole: In normal lung, the top 100 clones were significantly more dominant than in tumor.

The library came from three nested PCR rounds adapted from ARM-PCR protocols. MiXCR was run by TCRdb on the multiplex PCR reads, yielding one entry per CDR3 protein. Here the sample spans 60,000 to 85,000 distinct CDR3 sequences, 76% being singletons. The V call is TRBV6-1, the J call TRBJ1-1; no definite D call. Sequenced material: distant non-tumor lung tissue. This receptor was obtained from a man aged 65 to 79 with non-small cell lung cancer. The DNA for the CDR3 is TGTGCCGGCACCGCCCCATTCAACACTGAAGCTTTCTTT. It yields the protein CAGTAPFNTEAFF.